This T cell receptor beta chain came from a study of blood T cell repertoires in COVID-19. This clone was recorded only once. The germline V gene encodes CDR1 MDHEN and CDR2 SYDVKM. This CDR3 region has 15 residues. V gave up 5 bases and J gave up 7 bases; unmatched junction bases: 7. Generated by immunoSEQ multiplex PCR, the TCRdb table keeps only in-frame clones and is missing some. This sample carries around 250,000 clones, 86% of them seen once, and the ten largest clones take roughly 4%. The receptor's source is a young man with active or convalescent COVID-19. Sample: peripheral blood. The chain is built from TRBV28 and TRBJ2-3; 12 bases match TRBD2. DNA for the CDR3: TGTGCCAGCAGTCTCCTAGCGGGGGGGCTATATACGCAGTATTTT. Protein: CASSLLAGGLYTQYF.